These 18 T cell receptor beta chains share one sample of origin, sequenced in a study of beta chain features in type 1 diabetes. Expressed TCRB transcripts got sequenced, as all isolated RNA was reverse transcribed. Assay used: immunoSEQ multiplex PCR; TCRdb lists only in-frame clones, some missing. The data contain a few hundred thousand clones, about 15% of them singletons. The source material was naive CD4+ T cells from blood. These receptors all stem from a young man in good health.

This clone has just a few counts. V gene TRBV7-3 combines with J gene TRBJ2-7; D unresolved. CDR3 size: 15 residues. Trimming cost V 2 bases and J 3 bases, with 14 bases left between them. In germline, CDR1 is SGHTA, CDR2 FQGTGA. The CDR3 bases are TGTGCCAGCAGCTTAGTCCCACACAACCACTACGAGCAGTACGTC. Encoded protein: CASSLVPHNHYEQYV.

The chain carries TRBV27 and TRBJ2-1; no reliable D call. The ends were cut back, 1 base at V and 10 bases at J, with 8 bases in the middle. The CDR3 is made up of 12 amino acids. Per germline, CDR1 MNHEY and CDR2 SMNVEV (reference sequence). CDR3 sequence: CASSLLQQEQFF. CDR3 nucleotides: TGTGCCAGCAGTTTATTACAGCAAGAGCAGTTCTTC.

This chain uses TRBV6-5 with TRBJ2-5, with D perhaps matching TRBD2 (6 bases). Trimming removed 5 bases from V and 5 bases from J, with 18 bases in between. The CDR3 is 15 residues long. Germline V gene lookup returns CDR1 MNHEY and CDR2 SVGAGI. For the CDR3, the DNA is TGTGCCAGCAGTAAACCGGGACTGCCCCGGGAGACCCAGTACTTC. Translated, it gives CASSKPGLPRETQYF.

CDR3 coding DNA: TGTGCCAGCAGTACGACAGGGGGAGTCTACGAGCAGTACTTC. As protein: CASSTTGGVYEQYF. The genes are TRBV2 and TRBJ2-7, with 9 bases fitting TRBD1. V was pared by 5 bases and J by 3 bases, with 5 bases of the junction left unmatched. CDR1 is SNHLY, CDR2 FYNNEI, per germline. The CDR3 sequence is 14 residues long.

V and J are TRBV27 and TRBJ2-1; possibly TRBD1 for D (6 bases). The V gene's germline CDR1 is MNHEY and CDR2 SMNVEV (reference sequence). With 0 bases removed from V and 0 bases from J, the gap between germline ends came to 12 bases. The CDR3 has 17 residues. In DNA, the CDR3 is TGTGCCAGCAGTTTATCGTGGGGGCCAAGCTCCTACAATGAGCAGTTCTTC. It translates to CASSLSWGPSSYNEQFF.

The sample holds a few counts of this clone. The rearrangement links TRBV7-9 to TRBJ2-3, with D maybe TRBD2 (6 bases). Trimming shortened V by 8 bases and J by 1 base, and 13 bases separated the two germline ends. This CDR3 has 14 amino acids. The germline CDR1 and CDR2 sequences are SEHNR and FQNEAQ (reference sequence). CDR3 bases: TGTGCCAGCGGCGTCGGGAGACGCACAGATACGCAGTATTTT. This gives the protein CASGVGRRTDTQYF. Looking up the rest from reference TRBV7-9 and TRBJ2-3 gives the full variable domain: DTGVSQNPRHKITKRGQNVTFRCDPISEHNRLYWYRQTLGQGPEFLTYFQNEAQLEKSRLLSDRFSAERPKGSFSTLEIQRTEQGDSAMYLCASGVGRRTDTQYFGPGTRLTVL.

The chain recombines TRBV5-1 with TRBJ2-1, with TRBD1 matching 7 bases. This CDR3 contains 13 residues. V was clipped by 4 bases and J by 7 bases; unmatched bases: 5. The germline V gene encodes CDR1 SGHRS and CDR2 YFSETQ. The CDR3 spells CASSPGGRNEQFF. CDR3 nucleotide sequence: TGCGCCAGCAGCCCAGGGGGTCGTAATGAGCAGTTCTTC. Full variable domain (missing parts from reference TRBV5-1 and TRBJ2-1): KAGVTQTPRYLIKTRGQQVTLSCSPISGHRSVSWYQQTPGQGLQFLFEYFSETQRNKGNFPGRFSGRQFSNSRSEMNVSTLELGDSALYLCASSPGGRNEQFFGPGTRLTVL.

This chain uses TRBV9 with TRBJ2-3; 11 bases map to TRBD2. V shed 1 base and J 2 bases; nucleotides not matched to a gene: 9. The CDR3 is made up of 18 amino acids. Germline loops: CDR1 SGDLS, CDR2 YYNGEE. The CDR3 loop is CASSVSTSTSGNTDTQYF. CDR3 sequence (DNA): TGTGCCAGCAGCGTATCCACCTCGACTAGCGGGAACACAGATACGCAGTATTTT.

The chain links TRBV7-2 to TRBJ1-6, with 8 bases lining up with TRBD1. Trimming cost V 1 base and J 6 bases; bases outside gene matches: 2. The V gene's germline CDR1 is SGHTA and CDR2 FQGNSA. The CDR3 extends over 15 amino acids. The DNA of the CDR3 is TGTGCCAGCAGCTTAGAGGGACAGGCTAATTCACCCCTCCACTTT. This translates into CASSLEGQANSPLHF. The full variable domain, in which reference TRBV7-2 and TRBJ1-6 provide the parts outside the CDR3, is GAGVSQSPSNKVTEKGKDVELRCDPISGHTALYWYRQSLGQGLEFLIYFQGNSAPDKSGLPSDRFSAERTGGSVSTLTIQRTQQEDSAVYLCASSLEGQANSPLHFGNGTRLTVT.

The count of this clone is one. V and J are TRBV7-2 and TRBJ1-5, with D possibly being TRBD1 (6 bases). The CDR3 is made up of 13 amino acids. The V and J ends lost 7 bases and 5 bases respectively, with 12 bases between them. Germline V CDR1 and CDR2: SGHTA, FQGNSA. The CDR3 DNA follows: TGTGCCAGCACGGTGGGGGGCGATCAGCCCCAGCATTTT. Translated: CASTVGGDQPQHF. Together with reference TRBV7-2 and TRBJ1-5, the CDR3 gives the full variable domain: GAGVSQSPSNKVTEKGKDVELRCDPISGHTALYWYRQSLGQGLEFLIYFQGNSAPDKSGLPSDRFSAERTGGSVSTLTIQRTQQEDSAVYLCASTVGGDQPQHFGDGTRLSIL.

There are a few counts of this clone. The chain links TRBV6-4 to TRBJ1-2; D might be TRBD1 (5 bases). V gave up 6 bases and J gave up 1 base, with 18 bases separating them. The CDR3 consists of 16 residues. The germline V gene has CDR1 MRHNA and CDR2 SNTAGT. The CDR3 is CASSHLSGGNNYGYTF. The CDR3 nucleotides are TGTGCCAGCAGCCACCTGAGTGGGGGAAATAACTATGGCTACACCTTC.

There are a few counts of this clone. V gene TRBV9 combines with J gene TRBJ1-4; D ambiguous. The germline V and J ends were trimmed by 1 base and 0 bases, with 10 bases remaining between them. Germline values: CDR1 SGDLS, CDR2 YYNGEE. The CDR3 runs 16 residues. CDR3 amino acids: CASSVRSGPTNEKLFF. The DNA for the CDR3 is TGTGCCAGCAGCGTACGATCCGGTCCAACTAATGAAAAACTGTTTTTT.

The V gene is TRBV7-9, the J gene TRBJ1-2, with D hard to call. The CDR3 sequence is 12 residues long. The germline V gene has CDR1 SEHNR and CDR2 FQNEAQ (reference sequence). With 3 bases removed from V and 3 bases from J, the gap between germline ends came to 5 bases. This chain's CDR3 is CASSFGDYGYTF. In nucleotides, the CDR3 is TGTGCCAGCAGCTTCGGTGACTATGGCTACACCTTC.

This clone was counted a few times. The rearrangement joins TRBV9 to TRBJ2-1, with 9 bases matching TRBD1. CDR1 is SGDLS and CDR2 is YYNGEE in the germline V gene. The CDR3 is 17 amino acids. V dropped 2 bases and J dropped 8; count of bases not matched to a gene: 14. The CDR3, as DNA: TGTGCCAGCAGCGTCCCACAGGGGACAGGGTATTCATATGAGCAGTTCTTC. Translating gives CASSVPQGTGYSYEQFF.

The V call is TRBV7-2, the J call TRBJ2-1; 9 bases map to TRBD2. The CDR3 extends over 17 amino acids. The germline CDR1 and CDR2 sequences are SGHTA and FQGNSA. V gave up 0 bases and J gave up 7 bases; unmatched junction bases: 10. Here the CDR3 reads CASSLAAGSGRRNEQFF. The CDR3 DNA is TGTGCCAGCAGCTTAGCCGCAGGTAGCGGGAGAAGGAATGAGCAGTTCTTC.

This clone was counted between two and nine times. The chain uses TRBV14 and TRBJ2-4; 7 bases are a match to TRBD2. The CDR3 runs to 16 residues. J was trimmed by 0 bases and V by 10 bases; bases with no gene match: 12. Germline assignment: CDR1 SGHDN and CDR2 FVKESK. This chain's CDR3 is CATVSASGTAKNIQYF. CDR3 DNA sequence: TGTGCCACCGTCTCGGCCAGCGGGACAGCCAAAAACATTCAGTACTTC.

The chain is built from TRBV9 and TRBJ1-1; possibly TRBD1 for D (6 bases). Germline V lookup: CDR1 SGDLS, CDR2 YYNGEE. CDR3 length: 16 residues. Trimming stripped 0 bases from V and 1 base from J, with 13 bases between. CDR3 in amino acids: CASSVGQGLSNTEAFF. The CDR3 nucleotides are TGTGCCAGCAGCGTAGGTCAGGGGTTATCGAACACTGAAGCTTTCTTT.

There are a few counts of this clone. For the CDR3, the DNA is TGTGCCAGCAGCGTAGCGGGGGGCCTCTCCTACAATGAGCAGTTCTTC. Encoded protein: CASSVAGGLSYNEQFF. The J gene is TRBJ2-1, the V gene TRBV9, with D perhaps TRBD2 (7 bases). Germline CDR1 and CDR2: SGDLS and YYNGEE. Trimming pared 0 bases from V and 0 bases from J, leaving 10 bases between. The CDR3 sequence is 16 residues long.